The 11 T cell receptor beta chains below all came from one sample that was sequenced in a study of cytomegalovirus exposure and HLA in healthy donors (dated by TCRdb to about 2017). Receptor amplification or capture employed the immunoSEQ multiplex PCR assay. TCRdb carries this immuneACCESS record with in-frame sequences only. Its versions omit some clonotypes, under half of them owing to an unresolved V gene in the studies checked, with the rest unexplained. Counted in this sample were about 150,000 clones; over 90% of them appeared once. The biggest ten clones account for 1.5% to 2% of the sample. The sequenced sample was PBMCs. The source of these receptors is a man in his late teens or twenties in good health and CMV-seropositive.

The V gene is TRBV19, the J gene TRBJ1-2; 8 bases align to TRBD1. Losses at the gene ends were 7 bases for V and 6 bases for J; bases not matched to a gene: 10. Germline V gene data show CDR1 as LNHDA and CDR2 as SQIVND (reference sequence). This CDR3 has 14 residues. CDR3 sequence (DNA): TGTGCCAGTATCCCGTCCAGGGGGCTCGATGGCTACACCTTC. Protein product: CASIPSRGLDGYTF.

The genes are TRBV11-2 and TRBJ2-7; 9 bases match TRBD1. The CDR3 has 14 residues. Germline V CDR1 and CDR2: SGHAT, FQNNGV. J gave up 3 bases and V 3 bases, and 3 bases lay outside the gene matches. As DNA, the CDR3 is TGTGCCAGCAGCTTTGGGACAGGGATCTACGAGCAGTACTTC. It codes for CASSFGTGIYEQYF.

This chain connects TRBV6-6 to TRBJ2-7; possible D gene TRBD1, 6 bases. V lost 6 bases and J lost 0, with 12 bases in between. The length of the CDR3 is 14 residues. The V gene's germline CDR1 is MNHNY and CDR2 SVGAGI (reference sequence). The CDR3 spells CASRRTASSYEQYF. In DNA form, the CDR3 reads TGTGCCAGCAGGCGGACAGCGAGCTCCTACGAGCAGTACTTC.

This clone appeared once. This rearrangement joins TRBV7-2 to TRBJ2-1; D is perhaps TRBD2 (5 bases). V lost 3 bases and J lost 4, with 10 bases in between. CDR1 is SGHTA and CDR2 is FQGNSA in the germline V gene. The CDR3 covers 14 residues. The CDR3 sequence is CASSFGGPYNEQFF. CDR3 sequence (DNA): TGTGCCAGCAGCTTCGGCGGGCCATACAATGAGCAGTTCTTC.

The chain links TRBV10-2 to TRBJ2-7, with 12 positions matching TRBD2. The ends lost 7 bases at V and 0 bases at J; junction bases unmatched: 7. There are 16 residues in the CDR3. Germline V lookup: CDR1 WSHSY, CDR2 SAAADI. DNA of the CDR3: TGCGCCAGCACCGGACTAGCGGGACTAAGCTCCTACGAGCAGTACTTC. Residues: CASTGLAGLSSYEQYF.

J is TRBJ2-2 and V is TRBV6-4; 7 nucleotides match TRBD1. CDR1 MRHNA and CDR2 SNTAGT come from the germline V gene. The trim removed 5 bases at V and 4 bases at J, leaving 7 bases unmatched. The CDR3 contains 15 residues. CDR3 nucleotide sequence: TGTGCCAGCAGTCGACAGGGTGGTGGCACCGGGGAGCTGTTTTTT. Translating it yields CASSRQGGGTGELFF.

CDR3 nucleotide sequence: TGTGCCAGCAGCGGAGGGGGTGAGGGGCGGAACAATGAGCAGTTCTTC. Translation: CASSGGGEGRNNEQFF. The V gene is TRBV9, the J gene TRBJ2-1, with TRBD1 as a possible D gene (6 bases). Trimming removed 3 bases from V and 5 bases from J, with 18 bases in between. The germline CDR1 and CDR2 sequences are SGDLS and YYNGEE. There are 16 residues in the CDR3.

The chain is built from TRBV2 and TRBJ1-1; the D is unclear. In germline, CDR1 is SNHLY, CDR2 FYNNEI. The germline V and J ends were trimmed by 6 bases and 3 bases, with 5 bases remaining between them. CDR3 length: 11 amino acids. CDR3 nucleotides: TGTGCCAGCAGCGGGGACACTGAAGCTTTCTTT. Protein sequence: CASSGDTEAFF.

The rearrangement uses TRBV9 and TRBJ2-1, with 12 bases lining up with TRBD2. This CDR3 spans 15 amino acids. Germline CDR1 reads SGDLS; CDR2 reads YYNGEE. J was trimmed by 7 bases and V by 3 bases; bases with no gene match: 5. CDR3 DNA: TGTGCCAGCAGCGGCGGGACTAGCGGGTGGAATGAGCAGTTCTTC. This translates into CASSGGTSGWNEQFF.

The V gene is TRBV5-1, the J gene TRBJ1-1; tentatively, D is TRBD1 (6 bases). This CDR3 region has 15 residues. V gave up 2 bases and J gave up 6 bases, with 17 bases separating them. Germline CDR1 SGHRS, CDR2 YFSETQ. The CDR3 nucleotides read TGCGCCAGCAGCTTATCCAACAGGGATCCCCCTGAAGCTTTCTTT. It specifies CASSLSNRDPPEAFF. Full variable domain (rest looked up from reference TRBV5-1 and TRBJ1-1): KAGVTQTPRYLIKTRGQQVTLSCSPISGHRSVSWYQQTPGQGLQFLFEYFSETQRNKGNFPGRFSGRQFSNSRSEMNVSTLELGDSALYLCASSLSNRDPPEAFFGQGTRLTVV.

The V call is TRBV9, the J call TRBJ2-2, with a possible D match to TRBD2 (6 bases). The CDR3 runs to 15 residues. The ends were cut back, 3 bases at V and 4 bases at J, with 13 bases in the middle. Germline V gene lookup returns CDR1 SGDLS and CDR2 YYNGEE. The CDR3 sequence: CASSAPSAGTGELFF. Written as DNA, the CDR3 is TGTGCCAGCAGCGCTCCTAGCGCGGGCACCGGGGAGCTGTTTTTT.